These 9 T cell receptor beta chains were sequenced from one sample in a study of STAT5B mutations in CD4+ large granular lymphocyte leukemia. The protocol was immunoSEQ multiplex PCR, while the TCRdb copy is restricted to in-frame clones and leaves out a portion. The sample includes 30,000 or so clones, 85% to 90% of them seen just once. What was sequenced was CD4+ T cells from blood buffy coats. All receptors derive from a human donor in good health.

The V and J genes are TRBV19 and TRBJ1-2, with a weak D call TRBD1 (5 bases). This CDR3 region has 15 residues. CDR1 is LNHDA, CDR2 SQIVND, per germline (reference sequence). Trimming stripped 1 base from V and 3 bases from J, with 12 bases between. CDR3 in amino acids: CASSIAAGTDYGYTF. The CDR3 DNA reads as TGTGCCAGTAGTATAGCGGCCGGGACGGACTATGGCTACACCTTC.

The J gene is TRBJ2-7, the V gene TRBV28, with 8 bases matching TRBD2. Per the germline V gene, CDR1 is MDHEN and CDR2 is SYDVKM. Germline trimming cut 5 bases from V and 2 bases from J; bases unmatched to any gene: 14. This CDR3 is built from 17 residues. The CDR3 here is CASSPLISSGMAYEQYF. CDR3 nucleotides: TGTGCCAGCAGTCCCCTAATTAGTAGCGGGATGGCCTACGAGCAGTACTTC.

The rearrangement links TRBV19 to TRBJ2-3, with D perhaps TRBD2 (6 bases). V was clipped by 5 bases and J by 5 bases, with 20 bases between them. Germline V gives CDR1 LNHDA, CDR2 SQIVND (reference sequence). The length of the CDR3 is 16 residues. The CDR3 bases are TGTGCCAGTAGTTATGGGACTTTCACAGGCGTAGATACGCAGTATTTT. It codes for CASSYGTFTGVDTQYF.

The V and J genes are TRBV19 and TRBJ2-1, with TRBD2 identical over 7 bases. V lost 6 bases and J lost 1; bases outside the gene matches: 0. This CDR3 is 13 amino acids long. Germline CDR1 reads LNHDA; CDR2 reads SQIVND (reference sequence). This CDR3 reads CASRLASYNEQFF. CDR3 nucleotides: TGTGCCAGTAGACTAGCGTCCTACAATGAGCAGTTCTTC.

The CDR3 here is CASSSYTSNEQFF. CDR3 bases: TGTGCCAGCAGCTCATACACTAGCAACGAGCAGTTCTTC. The chain recombines TRBV11-3 with TRBJ2-1, with a weak D call TRBD2 (6 bases). In germline, CDR1 is SGHNT, CDR2 YENEEA. Trimming removed 4 bases from V and 10 bases from J, with 14 bases in between. The CDR3 extends over 13 amino acids.

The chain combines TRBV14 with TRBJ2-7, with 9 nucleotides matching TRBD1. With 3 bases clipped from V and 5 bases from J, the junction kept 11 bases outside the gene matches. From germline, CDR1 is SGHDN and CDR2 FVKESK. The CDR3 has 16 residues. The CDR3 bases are TGTGCCAGCAGCCACTTCTATAGGGACAGGGTTGACGAGCAGTACTTC. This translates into CASSHFYRDRVDEQYF.

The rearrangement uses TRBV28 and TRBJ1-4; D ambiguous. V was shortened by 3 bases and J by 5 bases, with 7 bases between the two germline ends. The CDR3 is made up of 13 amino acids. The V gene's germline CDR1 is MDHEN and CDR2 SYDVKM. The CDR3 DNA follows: TGTGCCAGCAGTTTTGGCCAGAATGAAAAACTGTTTTTT. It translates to CASSFGQNEKLFF.

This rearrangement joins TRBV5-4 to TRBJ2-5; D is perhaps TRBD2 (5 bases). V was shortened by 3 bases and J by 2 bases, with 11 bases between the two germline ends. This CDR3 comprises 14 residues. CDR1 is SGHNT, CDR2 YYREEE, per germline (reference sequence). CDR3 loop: CASSSGGFQETQYF. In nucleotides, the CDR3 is TGTGCCAGCAGCTCCGGAGGTTTTCAAGAGACCCAGTACTTC.

CDR3 region: CASSLLGLNTEAFF. The CDR3 nucleotides are TGCGCCAGCAGCTTGCTGGGGCTGAACACTGAAGCTTTCTTT. This chain joins TRBV5-1 and TRBJ1-1; D may be TRBD1 (5 bases). The CDR3 consists of 14 residues. Germline V lookup: CDR1 SGHRS, CDR2 YFSETQ. V lost 1 base and J 0 bases, leaving 7 bases between the germline ends. The whole variable domain, remainder taken from reference TRBV5-1 and TRBJ1-1, is KAGVTQTPRYLIKTRGQQVTLSCSPISGHRSVSWYQQTPGQGLQFLFEYFSETQRNKGNFPGRFSGRQFSNSRSEMNVSTLELGDSALYLCASSLLGLNTEAFFGQGTRLTVV.